This T cell receptor beta chain appears in the sequencing data of a study of control samples from healthy donors and cancer patients. Trimming cost V 2 bases and J 0 bases, with 10 bases left between them. The CDR3 has 15 residues. CDR1 and CDR2 from the germline V gene are SEHNR and FQNEAQ (reference sequence). Sequencing was performed with immunoSEQ multiplex PCR; in TCRdb, only in-frame clones are kept and a portion is missing. The sample lists about 90,000 clones, roughly 93% seen once, with approximately 1.5% in the top ten. Sequences were obtained from blood. The clonotype was recovered from a woman aged 25 to 39 in good health. J is TRBJ1-1 and V is TRBV7-9, with D hard to call. The chain's CDR3 is CASSLFGRLNTEAFF. For the CDR3, the DNA is TGTGCCAGCAGCTTATTTGGCAGATTGAACACTGAAGCTTTCTTT.